This is a list of T cell receptor beta chains from one sample in a study of cytomegalovirus exposure and HLA in healthy donors. Sequencing used immunoSEQ multiplex PCR; TCRdb keeps in-frame clones, though not all of them. Of about 190,000 clones detected, around 77% appear once; the ten largest clones hold less than 2%. Input material: PBMCs. The source is a woman in her late teens or twenties in good health and CMV-seronegative. Each CDR3 is given with its conserved first and last residue.

v_call	j_call	cdr3_aa
TRBV11-2	TRBJ1-1	CASSQAGQMNTEAFF
TRBV29-1	TRBJ1-1	CSVEDREEAFF
TRBV4-1	TRBJ1-5	CAISHDNRVDQPQHF
TRBV4-1	TRBJ1-1	CASRGHLRNTEAFF
TRBV4-1	TRBJ2-7	CASSQVMVQTYEQYF
TRBV6-4	TRBJ1-2	CASSDGRGYGYTF
TRBV2	TRBJ1-2	CASRERDATYGYTF
TRBV7-2	TRBJ2-3	CASSLEQGTDTQYF
TRBV10-1	TRBJ2-7	CASRRDRGKGGEQYF
TRBV29-1	TRBJ2-2	CSVDRTGTGELFF
TRBV6-6	TRBJ2-7	CASSYSARGISEQYF
TRBV6-6	TRBJ2-3	CASSYRGRTSTDTQYF
TRBV6-6	TRBJ2-3	CASMTRAGMDTQYF
TRBV28	TRBJ1-2	CASLTGGAWDGYTF
TRBV7-2	TRBJ1-4	CASSSATVPDFTNEKLFF
TRBV9	TRBJ1-1	CASRGGGSTEAFF
TRBV5-1	TRBJ2-3	CASSPPTGAETDTQYF
TRBV2	TRBJ1-6	CASSPSGGENNSPLHF
TRBV5-4	TRBJ2-5	CASSLGTGKETQYF
TRBV28	TRBJ2-7	CASSAGTGTYEQYF
TRBV7-2	TRBJ2-7	CASSLGGSVTYEQYF
TRBV7-3	TRBJ2-1	CASSLIPGRQDEQFF
TRBV18	TRBJ1-5	CASSLNPGQNQPQHF
TRBV18	TRBJ1-1	CASSPGVIEAFF
TRBV6-5	TRBJ1-1	CASSSQQLLMNTEAFF
TRBV5-1	TRBJ1-1	CASSLEAGRDTEAFF
TRBV29-1	TRBJ2-1	CSVGADNEQFF
TRBV9	TRBJ1-1	CASSVRGGTMNTEAFF
TRBV6-4	TRBJ2-3	CASSAEGTDTQYF
TRBV5-4	TRBJ1-3	CASSGQGARGNTIYF
TRBV28	TRBJ1-3	CASSNTGSGNTIYF
TRBV7-3	TRBJ2-5	CASSTNGGRQETQYF
TRBV19	TRBJ1-4	CASSPRDKASPNEKLFF
TRBV6-1	TRBJ1-4	CASTQGGATNEKLFF
TRBV4-1	TRBJ1-2	CASSQVSGTEPYYGYTF
TRBV29-1	TRBJ2-3	CSVDWGGRPFNTQYF
TRBV7-2	TRBJ1-4	CASSQRADREMFF
TRBV4-1	TRBJ1-1	CASSRQLGQGGDTEAFF
TRBV18	TRBJ2-7	CATSGTRVYEQYF
TRBV9	TRBJ2-3	CASSDSPPRDTQYF
TRBV9	TRBJ1-3	CASSVTGVSGNTIYF
TRBV29-1	TRBJ1-1	CSAETGGAFF
TRBV28	TRBJ1-3	CASVRGGFSGNTIYF
TRBV9	TRBJ2-3	CASSERGMPDTQYF
TRBV28	TRBJ1-5	CASRRTRGSTYSNQPQHF
TRBV5-6	TRBJ2-5	CASSSEGRFQYF
TRBV6-4	TRBJ1-1	CASSLRQGPNTEAFF
TRBV11-2	TRBJ2-1	CASSLVRGVEQFF
TRBV6-1	TRBJ1-2	CASTGHQLANYGYTF
TRBV6-1	TRBJ2-4	CASSETGSKNIQYF
TRBV6-5	TRBJ2-2	CASSGEAYSTGELFF
TRBV5-4	TRBJ1-6	CASSGLQGRNSPPHF